This T cell receptor beta chain was sequenced during a study of T cell repertoires in cytomegalovirus infection (dated by TCRdb to between 2018 and 2020). As for the study more broadly: The HLA type of each donor mattered for the analysis, because public TCR beta signatures pointed to carriage of CMV infection along with the matching HLA type. On the study overall, not on this receptor specifically: Cumulative frequency of public TCR beta family members discriminated carriers of CMV infection plus the relevant HLA type in this cohort and an independent 352-donor cohort. In the ex vivo response, HLA-C-restricted CMV-specific TCR beta clonotypes were dominant, and in two of eight donors the single most frequent clonotype came from this HLA-C-restricted group.

Sequencing was carried out with an Illumina HiSeq 1500. The public reads were reanalyzed by TCRdb: fastp trimming at Q25, MiXCR alignment, in-frame beta chains only. Identical CDR3 proteins give one entry, which carries the most common genes and DNA. The sample table records 740,000 or so distinct CDR3 sequences; less than 40% of these occur just once. More than 2.5% of the sample is taken by the ten largest. This clonotype has a handful of counts. Its antigen has not been determined. Per-nucleotide qualities are absent, and no much larger clonotype sits a single base away. The TCR comes from a human donor in good health (CMV status not recorded). Some clones in this sample may be carry-over from other donors' samples. The source material was PBMCs.

The sequenced DNA: TGCGCCAGCAGCCAAGAAGGAGCAAAGACTAGTAATTCACCCCTCCACTTT. This codes for CASSQEGAKTSNSPLHF. The rearrangement joined TRBV4-1 to TRBJ1-6; there is no confident call for the D gene. Sequences MGHRA (CDR1) and YSYEKL (CDR2) are obtained from the germline V gene. From the cysteine up to the phenylalanine, the CDR3 has a length of 17 residues. The kept DNA is CDR3 alone, 51 bases in frame from the first base. V is clipped by 0 bases and J by 6 bases, and the sequence between their germline boundaries is 15 bases long.